The 11 T cell receptor beta chains listed next were all sequenced from one sample in a study. TCRdb processed the 5' RACE reads anew with MiXCR; each CDR3 protein has one entry. The table lists some 62,000 distinct CDR3 sequences, 22% of them singletons, with about 3% in the top ten. Sequencing input: memory CD4+ T cells sorted from a lymph node. Subset reported: memory CD4+ T cells, CD4+CD45RO+CD25-. Receptor source: a female donor with breast cancer.

This chain connects TRBV5-1 to TRBJ2-7; D possibly corresponds to TRBD1 (6 bases). The V and J ends lost 2 bases and 1 base respectively, with 19 bases between them. There are 17 residues in the CDR3. Germline values: CDR1 SGHRS, CDR2 YFSETQ. The CDR3 here is CASSFSSRQGRSYEQYF. CDR3 nucleotide sequence: TGCGCCAGCAGCTTCTCTTCCCGGCAGGGGCGATCCTACGAGCAGTACTTC. Using reference TRBV5-1 and TRBJ2-7 for the parts outside the CDR3, the full variable domain is KAGVTQTPRYLIKTRGQQVTLSCSPISGHRSVSWYQQTPGQGLQFLFEYFSETQRNKGNFPGRFSGRQFSNSRSEMNVSTLELGDSALYLCASSFSSRQGRSYEQYFGPGTRLTVT.

To note about this clonotype: With a much larger clone just one base away, this may be a read error. CDR3 nucleotides: TGTGCCATCAGCGGGACAGGGGGCTTCTACGAGCAGTACTTC. Amino acids: CAISGTGGFYEQYF. The chain employs TRBV10-3 and TRBJ2-7; TRBD1 aligns across 12 bases. Per the germline V gene, CDR1 is ENHRY and CDR2 is SYGVKD. V lost 6 bases and J lost 3; bases outside the gene matches: 3. The CDR3 is 14 amino acids.

Comment on this clonotype: At one end the junction does not follow the germline gene, possibly because of a read error. V and J are TRBV29-1 and TRBJ1-1; possibly TRBD1 for D (5 bases). This CDR3 comprises 13 residues. The V gene's germline CDR1 is SQVTM and CDR2 ANQGSEA. The CDR3 nucleotides are TGCAGCGTTGATGCAGGGACGAACACTGAAGCTTACTTT. Its translation is CSVDAGTNTEAYF.

The V and J genes are TRBV5-1 and TRBJ2-3; D is unclear. In germline, CDR1 is SGHRS, CDR2 YFSETQ. Trimming cost V 5 bases and J 5 bases, with 6 bases left between them. The CDR3 has 11 residues. The CDR3 reads CASSSGDTQYF. In nucleotides, the CDR3 is TGCGCCAGCAGTTCTGGAGATACGCAGTATTTT.

At least ten counts were recorded for this clonotype. This chain uses TRBV5-1 with TRBJ2-3, with D perhaps TRBD2 (5 bases). Germline CDR1 reads SGHRS; CDR2 reads YFSETQ. The CDR3 has 15 amino acids. V was shortened by 2 bases and J by 0 bases, with 10 bases between the two germline ends. This CDR3 reads CASSFRSGSTDTQYF. The DNA for the CDR3 is TGCGCCAGCAGCTTCCGGAGCGGTAGCACAGATACGCAGTATTTT.

At least ten counts were recorded for this clonotype. The chain has TRBV20-1 and TRBJ2-3, with a possible D match to TRBD2 (6 bases). Deletions cut 1 base from V and 6 bases from J, with 14 bases between. Germline V lookup: CDR1 DFQATT, CDR2 SNEGSKA (reference sequence). CDR3 length equals 14 residues. Here the CDR3 DNA reads TGCAGTGCTAGAGTTGGAGCCGGAGGGGATACGCAGTATTTT. Translated, it gives CSARVGAGGDTQYF.

This clonotype appeared a single time. A junction end diverges from the germline sequence, so it may reflect a read error. The chain couples TRBV4-2 to TRBJ1-1, with D hard to call. Looked up from germline, CDR1 is LGHNA and CDR2 is YNFKEQ. This CDR3 region has 12 residues. This CDR3 reads CASSQEPTEACF. CDR3 in DNA: TGTGCCAGCAGCCAAGAACCAACTGAAGCTTGCTTT.

In its sample, this clonotype was seen many times. The chain uses TRBV9 and TRBJ1-2, with D unclear. Germline CDR1 is SGDLS and CDR2 is YYNGEE. This CDR3 is built from 14 residues. Between the trimmed V and J ends, which lost 1 base and 7 bases, there was a span of 14 bases. CDR3 amino acids: CASSVNLSPSGYTF. CDR3 DNA: TGTGCCAGCAGCGTAAATCTGTCTCCGAGTGGCTACACCTTC.

This clonotype was detected only a few times. The chain joins TRBV5-4 to TRBJ1-2; D not resolved. Germline V gene data show CDR1 as SGHNT and CDR2 as YYREEE (reference sequence). V was clipped by 3 bases and J by 0 bases, with 9 bases between them. The CDR3 is made up of 14 amino acids. The CDR3 nucleotides are TGTGCCAGCAGCTCGGCGCAGACTAACTATGGCTACACCTTC. Translated: CASSSAQTNYGYTF.

The chain uses TRBV6-1 and TRBJ2-3; TRBD1 matches at 11 bases. CDR3 length equals 14 residues. Germline lookup yields CDR1 MNHNS and CDR2 SASEGT. V gave up 7 bases and J gave up 5 bases; unmatched junction bases: 5. CDR3 sequence reads: CASMGQGGGDTQYF. CDR3 nucleotide sequence: TGTGCCAGCATGGGACAGGGGGGGGGAGATACGCAGTATTTT.

V usage is TRBV6-1 and J usage is TRBJ2-1; the D gene is possibly TRBD1 (5 bases). The CDR3 covers 16 residues. Trimming removed 3 bases from V and 5 bases from J, with 17 bases in between. Germline assignment: CDR1 MNHNS and CDR2 SASEGT. CDR3 sequence: CASSESWGGHNNEQFF. CDR3 in DNA: TGTGCCAGCAGTGAGAGTTGGGGCGGTCACAACAATGAGCAGTTCTTC.